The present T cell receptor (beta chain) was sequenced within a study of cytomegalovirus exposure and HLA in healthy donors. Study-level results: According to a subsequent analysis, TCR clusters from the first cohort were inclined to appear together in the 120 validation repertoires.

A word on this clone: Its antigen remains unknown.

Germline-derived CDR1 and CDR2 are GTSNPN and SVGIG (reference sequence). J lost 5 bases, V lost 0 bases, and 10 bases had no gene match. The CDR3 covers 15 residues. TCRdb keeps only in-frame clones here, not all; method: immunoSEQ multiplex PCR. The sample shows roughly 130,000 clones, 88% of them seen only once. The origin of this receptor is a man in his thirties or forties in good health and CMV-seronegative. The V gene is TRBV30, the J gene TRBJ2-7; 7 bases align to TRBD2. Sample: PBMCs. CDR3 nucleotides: TGTGCCTGGAGTGTGTCTAGCGGAAAAGGAGACGAGCAGTACTTC. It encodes CAWSVSSGKGDEQYF.